Sequencing of this TCR beta chain was carried out in a study of sequential checkpoint blockade in melanoma. Background on the study: Randomization was 1:1 between first-line nivolumab→ipilimumab and ipilimumab→nivolumab.

Regarding the study as a whole: PD-L1 staining and CD8+ counts, not mutational load, tracked tumor T-cell clonality.

As regards this clone: What it binds is unknown.

Trimming removed 3 bases at V and 8 bases at J, with 10 bases between. Germline lookup yields CDR1 GTSNPN and CDR2 SVGIG (reference sequence). CDR3 size: 11 residues. Indicated treatment: randomized to nivolumab then ipilimumab (arm A) or the reverse (arm B). TCRdb's table, derived via immunoSEQ multiplex PCR, lists solely in-frame clones and lacks some. Of under 3,500 clones listed, approximately 15% are singletons. This TCR was recovered from a human donor with melanoma. This chain uses TRBV30 with TRBJ1-1, with D tentatively TRBD1 (5 bases). Sequenced material: tumor tissue (inferred from file names), taken from a patient given nivolumab and ipilimumab in sequence. CDR3 coding DNA: TGTGCCTGGAGGAATTGGGACGAAGCTTTCTTT. Translated, it gives CAWRNWDEAFF.